Included here is one T cell receptor (beta chain) sequence, with context. With 3 bases removed from V and 0 bases from J, the gap between germline ends came to 11 bases. Germline assignment: CDR1 SGHTA and CDR2 FQGNSA. CDR3 size: 15 residues. The sample belongs to a study of siplizumab effects on memory and regulatory T cells. Per sample, roughly 10^5 TCR templates were assayed. The table came from immunoSEQ multiplex PCR; TCRdb's copy has only in-frame clones and leaves some out. The sample has approximately 90,000 clones; over 85% are singletons. Sequencing was carried out using non-Treg CD4+ T cells sorted from blood. This TCR came from a human donor in good health. J is TRBJ1-1 and V is TRBV7-2; weak D call: TRBD1 (5 bases). The CDR3 protein is CASSFSGTVNTEAFF. In DNA form, the CDR3 reads TGTGCCAGCAGCTTTTCCGGGACGGTGAACACTGAAGCTTTCTTT.